This T cell receptor (beta chain) was recovered during a study of cytomegalovirus exposure and HLA in healthy donors. Overall study: A previous analysis identified about 110 million unique TCR beta sequences derived from around 180 million T cells. The study, taken as a whole, reports: Accurate prediction of HLA-A and HLA-B alleles (for most subjects) was reportedly achieved from TCR beta sequences. TCR beta V segments were, for the most part, productive about 87% or about 30% of the time in an earlier analysis. In a later analysis, specific HLA alleles were associated with around 17,000 TCR beta sequences at a 0.05 false discovery rate.

Germline CDR1 and CDR2: SGHTA and FQGNSA. The ends lost 1 base at V and 4 bases at J; junction bases unmatched: 3. The CDR3 sequence is 15 residues long. Concerning this clone: Its antigen is currently unknown.

The PCR employed 60 Vbeta primers together with 13 Jbeta primers. Using immunoSEQ multiplex PCR, the repertoire was profiled, and TCRdb retains in-frame clones only, with some absent. The sample holds about 140,000 clones, about three quarters seen once. The clonotype comes from a woman between 25 and 40 years old in good health and CMV-seronegative. Sequencing input: PBMCs. The chain links TRBV7-2 to TRBJ1-5, with TRBD1 identical over 8 bases. CDR3 nucleotides: TGTGCCAGCAGCTTAGACGGGACAGGTAATCAGCCCCAGCATTTT. Its translation is CASSLDGTGNQPQHF.